Included here is one TCR beta chain sequence, with context. Its antigen is as yet unknown. This sample stems from a study of T cells in Graves' hyperthyroidism and ophthalmopathy. Regions amplified from RNA transcripts were the TCR beta CDR3 regions. Primed by the HTBI set, a first-round RT-PCR was run on the TCR CDR3. MiXCR was run by TCRdb on the multiplex PCR reads, yielding one entry per CDR3 protein. This sample has roughly 500,000 distinct CDR3 sequences, with 46% found just once. The CDR3 extends over 18 amino acids. J lost 4 bases, V lost 7 bases, and 22 bases had no gene match. CDR1 is SQVTM, CDR2 ANQGSEA, per germline. Notes on the study in general: Model-based prediction identified ophthalmopathy a median 6.5 months prior to its onset. Stable hyperthyroidism and ophthalmopathy were separated using 13 V-J signatures.

Lactation, pregnancy, other autoimmune disease or uncontrolled infection led to exclusion of patients. Clinical symptoms, serum thyroxine and TRAb, thyroid ultrasound and orbital computed tomography were used for the diagnoses. The source material was peripheral blood or thyroid tissue (not recorded which). The rearrangement uses TRBV29-1 and TRBJ1-2; 9 nucleotides match TRBD1. This TCR was recovered from an adult woman with Graves' disease, either hyperthyroidism or ophthalmopathy (not recorded which). The chain's CDR3 is CSATDSWGNRGLVYGYTF. DNA for the CDR3: TGCAGCGCGACAGATTCCTGGGGAAACAGGGGGCTGGTCTATGGCTACACCTTC.